The 25 T cell receptor gamma chains in this list originate from one sample, sequenced in a study of Vδ1+ human thymocytes (dated by TCRdb to the late 2010s). Study-level results and caveats: Thymic TRG and TRD repertoires appeared highly polyclonal with Gaussian CDR3 length distributions, unlike oligoclonal peripheral blood repertoires.

Instrument used: Illumina MiSeq. RNA was isolated using the RNeasy mini kit, and reverse transcription was performed with Superscript III. CDR3 amplicons were generated by multiplex PCR with pooled V-gene forward primers and a constant-region reverse primer carrying Illumina adaptor overhangs. Clone calls in TCRdb were regenerated from the public reads with CATT, after which identical DNA sequences shared one row. Present in this sample are tens of thousands of gamma-chain clones, roughly 20% of which were seen just once. In total, the top ten clones hold approximately 1.9% of the sample. No antigen is known for these receptors. Sequences were obtained from Vdelta1+ gamma-delta thymocytes from the thymus. The meaning of the sample's cell subset or site label: FACS-sorted CD3+ TCRalphabeta- TCRVdelta1+ TCRVdelta2- thymocytes. The receptors derive from a boy under three years old who had congenital heart surgery.

In the case of this clone: The sample has other DNA sequences that encode this CDR3 too. V and J are TRGV4 and TRGJ1 or TRGJ2. With 0 bases clipped from V and 0 bases from J, the junction kept 2 bases outside the gene matches. Germline loops: CDR1 EGSTGY, CDR2 YDSYTSSV. The CDR3 extends over 14 amino acids. This CDR3 reads CATWDGQNYYKKLF. The CDR3 coding sequence is TGTGCCACCTGGGATGGGCAGAATTATTATAAGAAACTCTTT.

This chain uses TRGV5 with TRGJ1 or TRGJ2. CDR1 VINAFY and CDR2 YDVSNSKD come from the germline V gene. The CDR3 runs to 13 residues. Unmatched junction bases numbered 8, after V lost 3 bases and J lost 6 bases. CDR3 in amino acids: CATWDPLGYKKLF. The CDR3, as DNA: TGTGCCACCTGGGACCCCTTGGGTTATAAGAAACTCTTT.

The chain has TRGV9 and TRGJ1 or TRGJ2. V lost 4 bases and J lost 4; bases outside the gene matches: 13. CDR3 length: 15 amino acids. Germline V gene lookup returns CDR1 GITISATS and CDR2 ISYDGTV (reference sequence). Written as DNA, the CDR3 is TGTGCCTTGTGGGATCCCCTCGTCTTCTATTATAAGAAACTCTTT. Its translation is CALWDPLVFYYKKLF.

With regard to this clone: This may be a read error: a much more frequent sequence differs by one nucleotide. The chain has TRGV2 and TRGJ1 or TRGJ2. Germline V gene lookup returns CDR1 EGSNGY and CDR2 YDSYNSKV. Unmatched junction bases numbered 3, after V lost 0 bases and J lost 7 bases. The CDR3 consists of 12 residues. CDR3 DNA: TGTGCCACCTGGGACGGGATCTATAAGAAACTCTTT. Translated, it gives CATWDGIYKKLF.

The V gene is TRGV9, the J gene TRGJ1 or TRGJ2. The CDR3 consists of 14 residues. The ends lost 0 bases at V and 8 bases at J; junction bases unmatched: 10. Germline V gene data show CDR1 as GITISATS and CDR2 as ISYDGTV (reference sequence). The CDR3 nucleotides are TGTGCCTTGTGGGAGGTGAATATTTCGGATAAGAAACTCTTT. It is translated as CALWEVNISDKKLF.

This clone was seen a handful of times. This chain joins TRGV3 and TRGJ1 or TRGJ2. Germline values: CDR1 VTNTFY, CDR2 YDVSTARD (reference sequence). CDR3 length equals 12 residues. V lost 3 bases, J lost 13 bases, and 12 bases stayed unmatched. The CDR3 coding sequence is TGTGCCACCTGGGACGGACCTTGCCCCAAACTCTTT. This encodes CATWDGPCPKLF.

Notes on this clone: The sample carries other DNA sequences with the same CDR3. The V gene is TRGV9, the J gene TRGJ1 or TRGJ2. The junction had 4 bases not matched to a gene; V was cut back by 4 bases and J by 7 bases. The CDR3 runs to 11 residues. The germline V gene has CDR1 GITISATS and CDR2 ISYDGTV (reference sequence). The CDR3 DNA sequence: TGTGCCTTGTGGGACTGCTATAAGAAACTCTTT. Its translation is CALWDCYKKLF.

This clone came up a few times. The rearrangement joins TRGV4 to TRGJ1 or TRGJ2. This CDR3 is 13 amino acids long. Germline V CDR1 and CDR2: EGSTGY, YDSYTSSV. V dropped 6 bases and J dropped 2; count of bases not matched to a gene: 7. The CDR3 bases are TGTGCCACCTGGTGCTTTGATTATTATAAGAAACTCTTT. As protein: CATWCFDYYKKLF.

This clone was detected a few times. This CDR3 is also generated by other DNA sequences in the sample. V gene TRGV9 combines with J gene TRGJ1 or TRGJ2. The CDR3 is 12 amino acids. With V trimmed by 0 bases and J by 10 bases, 6 bases remained unmatched. Germline-derived CDR1 and CDR2 are GITISATS and ISYDGTV (reference sequence). Here the CDR3 reads CALWEVGIKKLF. CDR3 coding DNA: TGTGCCTTGTGGGAGGTGGGCATCAAGAAACTCTTT.

This clone has just a few counts. The chain carries TRGV4 and TRGJP2. Germline V lookup: CDR1 EGSTGY, CDR2 YDSYTSSV. The CDR3 has 12 residues. After removal of 3 bases from V and 10 bases from J, the junction contained 5 bases not matched to a gene. As DNA, the CDR3 is TGTGCCACCTGGGATAACTTTTGGATCAAGACGTTT. Its protein product is CATWDNFWIKTF.

With regard to this clone: The same CDR3 arises from other DNA sequences in this sample as well. The chain joins TRGV4 to TRGJ1 or TRGJ2. Unmatched junction bases numbered 3, after V lost 1 base and J lost 6 bases. The germline V gene encodes CDR1 EGSTGY and CDR2 YDSYTSSV. This CDR3 spans 12 amino acids. CDR3 DNA sequence: TGTGCCACCTGGGATGGTAGTTATAAGAAACTCTTT. The encoded protein is CATWDGSYKKLF.

This clone came up a few times. The J gene is TRGJP2, the V gene TRGV2. The CDR3 is 15 amino acids. V lost 1 base, J lost 3 bases, and 5 bases stayed unmatched. CDR1 and CDR2 from the germline V gene are EGSNGY and YDSYNSKV. Here the CDR3 reads CATWDGFGSDWIKTF. In DNA form, the CDR3 reads TGTGCCACCTGGGACGGCTTCGGTAGTGATTGGATCAAGACGTTT.

The chain combines TRGV9 with TRGJP. The CDR3 runs to 16 residues. With 4 bases clipped from V and 7 bases from J, the junction kept 7 bases outside the gene matches. The germline V gene has CDR1 GITISATS and CDR2 ISYDGTV (reference sequence). The CDR3 protein is CALWDLSELGKKIKVF. CDR3 in DNA: TGTGCCTTGTGGGACCTAAGTGAGTTGGGCAAAAAAATCAAGGTATTT.

This chain joins TRGV3 and TRGJ1 or TRGJ2. The germline CDR1 and CDR2 sequences are VTNTFY and YDVSTARD (reference sequence). Trimming cost V 0 bases and J 11 bases; bases outside gene matches: 10. The CDR3 covers 13 residues. CDR3 sequence (DNA): TGTGCCACCTGGGACAGGCCGTTTGTCGAGAAACTCTTT. Translating it yields CATWDRPFVEKLF.

In the case of this clone: Given a much more abundant clone one base away, this may be a read error. This chain uses TRGV3 with TRGJ1 or TRGJ2. Looked up from germline, CDR1 is VTNTFY and CDR2 is YDVSTARD (reference sequence). This CDR3 contains 13 residues. Unmatched junction bases numbered 7, after V lost 3 bases and J lost 5 bases. CDR3 residues: CATWDWRDYKKLF. For the CDR3, the DNA is TGTGCCACCTGGGACTGGCGGGATTATAAGAAACTCTTT.

The sample holds a few counts of this clone. The rearrangement uses TRGV8 and TRGJP1. Germline CDR1 VENAVY, CDR2 YDSYNSRV. Trimming at V came to 3 bases and at J to 3 bases, leaving 7 bases not matched to a gene. The CDR3 sequence is 15 residues long. CDR3 bases: TGTGCCACCTGGGATTTGGGTGCCACTGGTTGGTTCAAGATATTT. Translating gives CATWDLGATGWFKIF.

The sample holds a few counts of this clone. The chain carries TRGV4 and TRGJ1 or TRGJ2. The CDR3 is 13 residues long. The germline gives CDR1 EGSTGY, CDR2 YDSYTSSV. Trimming at V came to 4 bases and at J to 4 bases, leaving 7 bases not matched to a gene. CDR3 amino acids: CATWEVEYYKKLF. The CDR3 DNA reads TGTGCCACCTGGGAGGTGGAGTATTATAAGAAACTCTTT.

This clone was observed a few times. This chain links TRGV4 with TRGJ1 or TRGJ2. J lost 5 bases, V lost 5 bases, and 6 bases had no gene match. Germline V CDR1 and CDR2: EGSTGY, YDSYTSSV. The CDR3 covers 12 residues. DNA of the CDR3: TGTGCCACCTGGGGACTTCATTATAAGAAACTCTTT. This translates into CATWGLHYKKLF.

This chain joins TRGV4 and TRGJP2. The CDR3 is made up of 13 amino acids. Germline assignment: CDR1 EGSTGY and CDR2 YDSYTSSV. V shed 6 bases, J shed 5 bases, and the junction held 6 bases outside the gene matches. CDR3 nucleotides: TGTGCCACCTGGTATTTGAGTGATTGGATCAAGACGTTT. This encodes CATWYLSDWIKTF.

This clone was found a few times. This chain links TRGV9 with TRGJ1 or TRGJ2. This CDR3 is built from 12 residues. Germline loops: CDR1 GITISATS, CDR2 ISYDGTV (reference sequence). The V segment lost 4 bases and the J segment 2 bases; nucleotides outside the gene matches: 2. The CDR3 coding sequence is TGTGCCTTGTGGGATTATTATTATAAGAAACTCTTT. Translation gives CALWDYYYKKLF.

Note on this clone: A much larger clone sits a single nucleotide away, making a read error possible. The chain couples TRGV9 to TRGJ1 or TRGJ2. Germline assignment: CDR1 GITISATS and CDR2 ISYDGTV (reference sequence). The CDR3 is made up of 13 amino acids. V dropped 4 bases and J dropped 0; count of bases not matched to a gene: 3. In DNA, the CDR3 is TGTGCCTTGTGGGATGAGAATTATTATAAGAAACTCTTT. Amino acids: CALWDENYYKKLF.

As to this clone: This may be a read error: a much more frequent sequence differs by one nucleotide. This same CDR3 is encoded by further DNA sequences in the sample. The J gene is TRGJ1 or TRGJ2, the V gene TRGV9. J was trimmed by 16 bases and V by 0 bases; bases with no gene match: 3. This CDR3 is 9 amino acids long. CDR1 is GITISATS and CDR2 is ISYDGTV in the germline V gene (reference sequence). CDR3 bases: TGTGCCTTGTGGGAGGTGCCCCTCTTT. Protein: CALWEVPLF.

This sequence joins TRGV5 and TRGJP2. This CDR3 comprises 15 residues. Germline CDR1 VINAFY, CDR2 YDVSNSKD. Trimming took 3 bases from V and 4 from J; bases not matched to a gene: 8. The CDR3 sequence: CATWDEKNSDWIKTF. In nucleotides, the CDR3 is TGTGCCACCTGGGACGAGAAGAATAGTGATTGGATCAAGACGTTT.

The table lists this clone with a few counts. The chain links TRGV8 to TRGJ1 or TRGJ2. CDR1 and CDR2 (germline): VENAVY, YDSYNSRV. V shed 0 bases and J 4 bases; nucleotides not matched to a gene: 6. The CDR3 length is 14 residues. The CDR3 DNA reads TGTGCCACCTGGGATAGGCCGGAATATTATAAGAAACTCTTT. Encoded protein: CATWDRPEYYKKLF.

About this clone itself: The sample carries other DNA sequences with the same CDR3. The rearrangement links TRGV9 to TRGJ1 or TRGJ2. Trimming cost V 1 base and J 8 bases; bases outside gene matches: 5. The CDR3 totals 12 residues. CDR1 and CDR2 (germline): GITISATS, ISYDGTV (reference sequence). The CDR3 region has the DNA TGTGCCTTGTGGGAGGTCCTCAATAAGAAACTCTTT. Protein: CALWEVLNKKLF.